One and the same sample provided the 22 T cell receptor beta chains below, sequenced in a study of T cells in Graves' hyperthyroidism and ophthalmopathy. Amplification of TCR beta CDR3 regions was performed using RNA transcripts as template. First-round RT-PCR with HTBI primers amplified the TCR CDR3 region. TCRdb ran MiXCR on the multiplex PCR reads and lists one entry per CDR3 protein. The repertoire holds around 600,000 distinct CDR3 sequences, more than 14% seen once, with around 13% in the top ten. Sequencing was carried out using blood. Every receptor here comes from a woman aged 50 to 65 with Graves' ophthalmopathy.

The sample holds a few counts of this clonotype. The chain uses TRBV6-2 or TRBV6-3 and TRBJ2-7; 11 nucleotides agree with TRBD1. The CDR3 runs 17 residues. Germline trimming cut 6 bases from V and 2 bases from J; bases unmatched to any gene: 12. Germline-derived CDR1 and CDR2 are MNHEY and SVGEGT. CDR3 loop: CASRYGQGASPPYEQYF. CDR3 DNA sequence: TGTGCCAGCAGATACGGACAGGGGGCGTCCCCACCCTACGAGCAGTACTTC.

The rearrangement links TRBV29-1 to TRBJ2-7; 10 nucleotides align to TRBD1. Unmatched junction bases numbered 12, after V lost 5 bases and J lost 8 bases. Germline V gene lookup returns CDR1 SQVTM and CDR2 ANQGSEA. The CDR3 extends over 14 amino acids. The CDR3 nucleotides are TGCAGCGTTAATCGGGGACAGGGGTCTACGAAGCAGTACTTC. Its protein product is CSVNRGQGSTKQYF.

This rearrangement joins TRBV5-1 to TRBJ1-2; TRBD1 might be the D (5 bases). With 2 bases removed from V and 1 base from J, the gap between germline ends came to 9 bases. Germline V lookup: CDR1 SGHRS, CDR2 YFSETQ. The CDR3 spans 14 residues. In nucleotides, the CDR3 is TGCGCCAGCAGCTTCGTCGGGGGTAACTATGGCTACACCTTC. Amino acids: CASSFVGGNYGYTF.

The gene calls are TRBV19 and TRBJ2-7; D might be TRBD1 (6 bases). V was cut by 2 bases and J by 5 bases, with 13 bases left in between. Germline V gene sequence: CDR1 LNHDA, CDR2 SQIVND (reference sequence). The CDR3 spans 14 residues. The CDR3 nucleotides are TGTGCCAGTAGTATAAGGGGGAGTCCCAACGAGCAGTACTTC. Translating it yields CASSIRGSPNEQYF. Variable domain in full (rest from reference TRBV19 and TRBJ2-7): DGGITQSPKYLFRKEGQNVTLSCEQNLNHDAMYWYRQDPGQGLRLIYYSQIVNDFQKGDIAEGYSVSREKKESFPLTVTSAQKNPTAFYLCASSIRGSPNEQYFGPGTRLTVT.

This clonotype came up many times. The chain employs TRBV12-3 or TRBV12-4 and TRBJ1-1; 7 bases fit TRBD1. This CDR3 region has 15 residues. The ends lost 6 bases at V and 6 bases at J; junction bases unmatched: 13. The CDR3 loop is CASSSGLQGSPEAFF. CDR3 nucleotides: TGTGCCAGCAGCTCTGGATTACAGGGGAGCCCTGAAGCTTTCTTT.

CDR3 residues: CATSDFGGRGQYF. As DNA, the CDR3 is TGTGCCACCAGTGATTTTGGAGGGCGTGGGCAGTACTTC. The chain joins TRBV24-1 to TRBJ2-7; possible D gene TRBD2, 6 bases. CDR1 is KGHDR, CDR2 SFDVKD, per germline. Trimming took 1 base from V and 9 from J, leaving 12 bases between them. There are 13 residues in the CDR3.

This clonotype was seen many times. This sequence joins TRBV6-2 or TRBV6-3 and TRBJ2-7; D may be TRBD2 (5 bases). Between the trimmed V and J ends, which lost 1 base and 0 bases, there was a span of 13 bases. This CDR3 is 16 amino acids long. Germline V CDR1 and CDR2: MNHEY, SVGEGT. This CDR3 is CASSYLDFSPSYEQYF. The CDR3 coding sequence is TGTGCCAGCAGTTACTTGGACTTTTCACCCTCCTACGAGCAGTACTTC.

The chain uses TRBV4-3 and TRBJ2-2; D gene ambiguous. CDR1 is LGHNA and CDR2 is YSLEER in the germline V gene. V lost 0 bases and J lost 0, with 11 bases in between. The CDR3 extends over 17 amino acids. In DNA form, the CDR3 reads TGCGCCAGCAGCCAAGATGCTTCGGGTTCGAACACCGGGGAGCTGTTTTTT. Its translation: CASSQDASGSNTGELFF.

There are many counts of this clonotype. V gene TRBV18 combines with J gene TRBJ2-2, with 7 bases aligning to TRBD1. V lost 8 bases and J lost 5; bases outside the gene matches: 5. The CDR3 is 13 residues long. The germline CDR1 and CDR2 sequences are KGHSH and LQKENI. CDR3 bases: TGTGCCAGCGACAGGGTTGGAACCGGGGAGCTGTTTTTT. Its translation: CASDRVGTGELFF. Supplemented by reference TRBV18 and TRBJ2-2, the full variable domain reads NAGVMQNPRHLVRRRGQEARLRCSPMKGHSHVYWYRQLPEEGLKFMVYLQKENIIDESGMPKERFSAEFPKEGPSILRIQQVVRGDSAAYFCASDRVGTGELFFGEGSRLTVL.

The chain has TRBV30 and TRBJ1-3; 10 bases align to TRBD1. The junction had 0 bases not matched to a gene; V was cut back by 1 base and J by 0 bases. Germline V lookup: CDR1 GTSNPN, CDR2 SVGIG (reference sequence). This CDR3 has 15 amino acids. The CDR3: CAWSGTGGSGNTIYF. In DNA, the CDR3 is TGTGCCTGGAGTGGGACAGGGGGCTCTGGAAACACCATATATTTT.

This clonotype appeared many times. The chain combines TRBV20-1 with TRBJ2-7; D is possibly TRBD1 (6 bases). Germline V gives CDR1 DFQATT, CDR2 SNEGSKA (reference sequence). V was clipped by 3 bases and J by 6 bases, with 24 bases between them. The CDR3 length is 16 residues. CDR3 protein: CSARKGGGDTPAEQYF. Written as DNA, the CDR3 is TGCAGTGCTAGGAAGGGCGGTGGGGACACACCGGCCGAGCAGTACTTC.

In this sample, this clonotype turned up many times. The chain couples TRBV7-3 to TRBJ2-1; 14 bases are a match to TRBD2. J lost 0 bases, V lost 5 bases, and 3 bases had no gene match. Germline V CDR1 and CDR2: SGHTA, FQGTGA. The CDR3 totals 17 residues. CDR3 in amino acids: CASSQGTSGSSYNEQFF. The CDR3 coding sequence is TGTGCCAGCAGCCAAGGGACTAGCGGGAGCTCCTACAATGAGCAGTTCTTC.

This clonotype was observed a handful of times. The V gene is TRBV7-3, the J gene TRBJ2-7, with D possibly matching TRBD2 (5 bases). V lost 1 base to trimming and J lost 1 base, with 14 bases between them. The CDR3 has 16 amino acids. From germline, CDR1 is SGHTA and CDR2 FQGTGA. The CDR3 loop reads CASSLNSRTGSYEQYF. The DNA of the CDR3 is TGTGCCAGCAGCTTAAATTCGCGGACGGGATCCTACGAGCAGTACTTC.

The sample holds a few counts of this clonotype. The genes are TRBV20-1 and TRBJ1-5, with D perhaps matching TRBD1 (6 bases). CDR1 is DFQATT and CDR2 is SNEGSKA in the germline V gene (reference sequence). The ends were cut back, 5 bases at V and 5 bases at J, with 13 bases in the middle. This CDR3 contains 13 residues. The CDR3 reads CSARQVFDQPQHF. CDR3 nucleotides: TGCAGTGCTCGACAGGTCTTCGATCAGCCCCAGCATTTT.

This clonotype was counted only a few times. V gene TRBV29-1 combines with J gene TRBJ2-1; maybe TRBD1 (7 bases). There are 13 residues in the CDR3. Trimming removed 5 bases from V and 8 bases from J, with 16 bases in between. CDR1 is SQVTM and CDR2 is ANQGSEA in the germline V gene. CDR3 loop: CSVIQGRSDEQFF. The CDR3 coding sequence is TGCAGCGTTATACAGGGGAGGAGCGATGAGCAGTTCTTC.

The chain joins TRBV20-1 to TRBJ2-1, with D perhaps given as TRBD1 or TRBD2 (5 bases each). Germline CDR1 DFQATT, CDR2 SNEGSKA (reference sequence). The CDR3 covers 17 residues. With 6 bases removed from V and 4 bases from J, the gap between germline ends came to 25 bases. CDR3: CSARSFRDPNFYNEQFF. The CDR3 region has the DNA TGCAGTGCAAGAAGCTTTAGGGACCCAAACTTTTACAATGAGCAGTTCTTC.

V usage is TRBV15 and J usage is TRBJ2-2; D not certain. The CDR3 sequence is 16 residues long. CDR1 is LNHNV and CDR2 is YYDKDF in the germline V gene (reference sequence). V was trimmed by 4 bases and J by 4 bases, leaving 16 bases between them. The CDR3 nucleotides are TGTGCCACCAGCATTTGGACCTTCGGCACCACCGGGGAGCTGTTTTTT. Translating gives CATSIWTFGTTGELFF.

This clonotype was detected ten times or more. The chain joins TRBV15 to TRBJ2-1, with TRBD1 matching over 9 bases. The CDR3 runs 17 residues. J gave up 1 base and V 0 bases, and 4 bases lay outside the gene matches. Germline V CDR1 and CDR2: LNHNV, YYDKDF (reference sequence). CDR3 sequence: CATSRDLGTGSYNEQFF. The CDR3 DNA reads as TGTGCCACCAGCAGAGATCTAGGGACAGGGTCCTACAATGAGCAGTTCTTC.

This clonotype occurred many times. The CDR3 DNA sequence: TGTGCCACGGGAGGGCTAGGGCGCACCGGGGAGCTGTTTTTT. Its protein is CATGGLGRTGELFF. The V and J genes are TRBV24-1 and TRBJ2-2; TRBD2 matches 7 bases. This CDR3 region has 14 residues. With 10 bases clipped from V and 4 bases from J, the junction kept 8 bases outside the gene matches. Germline V gene sequence: CDR1 KGHDR, CDR2 SFDVKD.

This clonotype showed up many times. The CDR3 sequence: CASSDPGTGKETQYF. In DNA form, the CDR3 reads TGTGCCAGCAGTGACCCCGGGACAGGGAAAGAGACCCAGTACTTC. The chain carries TRBV6-2 or TRBV6-3 and TRBJ2-5; 9 bases are a match to TRBD1. Germline-derived CDR1 and CDR2 are MNHEY and SVGEGT. After removal of 5 bases from V and 3 bases from J, the junction contained 7 bases not matched to a gene. The CDR3 spans 15 residues.

This clonotype was detected ten times or more. The J gene is TRBJ1-1, the V gene TRBV28, with TRBD1 as a possible D gene (5 bases). CDR1 and CDR2 (germline): MDHEN, SYDVKM. The CDR3 has 13 residues. With 7 bases removed from V and 6 bases from J, the gap between germline ends came to 15 bases. The CDR3 region has the DNA TGTGCCAGCACCTTGAGGGGAGGTCCTGAAGCTTTCTTT. Protein: CASTLRGGPEAFF. Drawing the rest from reference TRBV28 and TRBJ1-1, the complete variable domain is DVKVTQSSRYLVKRTGEKVFLECVQDMDHENMFWYRQDPGLGLRLIYFSYDVKMKEKGDIPEGYSVSREKKERFSLILESASTNQTSMYLCASTLRGGPEAFFGQGTRLTVV.

This clonotype has a handful of counts. V and J are TRBV30 and TRBJ2-3, with 7 bases aligning to TRBD1. With 5 bases clipped from V and 0 bases from J, the junction kept 5 bases outside the gene matches. Germline V gives CDR1 GTSNPN, CDR2 SVGIG (reference sequence). This CDR3 is 14 amino acids long. The CDR3 DNA sequence: TGTGCCTGGTCCCCAGGGGGAAGCACAGATACGCAGTATTTT. It is translated as CAWSPGGSTDTQYF.